This TCR beta chain appears in the sequencing data of a study of metastatic and nonmetastatic thyroid tumors. Study overall: Across blood and tumor or nodule tissue, repertoires from malignant and benign thyroid patients were compared with one another.

Until they underwent thyroid surgery, no patient had received any treatment. A single count supports this clone. Its antigen remains unidentified. The CDR3 has 16 residues. V dropped 4 bases and J dropped 3 bases, with 20 bases sitting between them. Germline assignment: CDR1 SGHRS and CDR2 YFSETQ. MiXCR was used by TCRdb to re-call the PCR reads. The sample has 20,000 to 25,000 clones; roughly a fifth are singletons. Study-wide results and caveats: According to reports, the diversity of TCR beta was significantly higher in malignant thyroid tumors than in benign nodules, and this held in both blood and tumor samples.

The chain recombines TRBV5-1 with TRBJ2-7; possible D gene TRBD2, 5 bases. The sequence was obtained from a female donor with papillary thyroid cancer or a benign thyroid nodule (not recorded which). Some clones in this sample may be carry-over from other donors' samples. The source material was blood. CDR3 in amino acids: CASSVGSTLAGYEQYF. The CDR3 DNA reads TGCGCCAGCAGCGTGGGGTCTACGCTAGCCGGCTACGAGCAGTACTTC.